This T cell receptor (beta chain) is drawn from a study of blood T cell repertoires in COVID-19. Whole-study context: COVID-19 samples, acute and convalescent, were from the United States, Italy and Spain.

In the original processing: Estimation of nucleated cell counts was performed using reference gene primer amplification. Clones were sequenced by immunoSEQ multiplex PCR, and TCRdb holds only the in-frame ones, with some missing. D and trimming come from the DNA, and the V and J calls and clone size come from that table. The sample has hundreds of thousands of clones, just under 85% seen once. Trimming took 5 bases from V and 5 from J, leaving 22 bases between them. This CDR3 comprises 17 residues. Germline V gives CDR1 LGHDT, CDR2 YNNKEL (reference sequence). This TCR derives from a woman older than 75 with acute or convalescent COVID-19. The sequencing sample was made of peripheral blood. The chain couples TRBV3-1 (or the pseudogene TRBV3-2) to TRBJ1-5, with TRBD1 as a possible D gene (6 bases). The CDR3 DNA reads as TGTGCCAGCAGCTCCGGGACATCGATTTTGCGTCATCAGCCCCAGCATTTT. This encodes CASSSGTSILRHQPQHF.